Listed below are T cell receptor beta chains from one sample, sequenced in a study of blood T cell repertoires in COVID-19. TCRdb's copy holds only in-frame clones and misses some; the assay was immunoSEQ multiplex PCR. The sample consists of under 250,000 clones, around four fifths of them appearing once. Material for sequencing was peripheral blood. The receptors stem from a man in his fifties or sixties with active or convalescent COVID-19. Both conserved end residues are part of each CDR3. The D gene is left open where the match is weak. A row's size may be missing; if present it is once, few, many or a size class.

NA	TRBV28	TRBD2	TRBJ2-5	CASSSPGLGGTQYF	TGTGCCAGCAGCTCACCAGGACTAGGCGGGACCCAGTACTTC
few	TRBV7-2	NA	TRBJ2-3	CASRRGILTDTQYF	TGTGCCAGCCGTAGGGGTATCCTCACAGATACGCAGTATTTT
NA	TRBV4-1	NA	TRBJ2-2	CASSQDGRVRELFF	TGCGCCAGCAGCCAAGATGGCCGGGTCAGGGAGCTGTTTTTT
few	TRBV7-9	TRBD2	TRBJ2-1	CASSSRLAGHNEQFF	TGTGCCAGCAGCTCCAGACTAGCGGGCCACAATGAGCAGTTCTTC
NA	TRBV7-9	NA	TRBJ2-5	CASSPHAGQETQYF	TGTGCCAGCAGCCCCCACGCGGGGCAAGAGACCCAGTACTTC
NA	TRBV5-1	NA	TRBJ1-2	CASRSGRDNYGYTF	TGCGCCAGCAGATCCGGCAGGGATAACTATGGCTACACCTTC
NA	TRBV5-1	NA	TRBJ2-7	CASTGGMGGLYEQYF	TGCGCCAGCACTGGTGGCATGGGGGGGCTCTACGAGCAGTACTTC
NA	TRBV6-5	TRBD1	TRBJ2-7	CASSLRLQGIGEQYF	TGTGCCAGCAGCTTACGTTTACAGGGGATCGGCGAGCAGTACTTC
NA	TRBV5-6	NA	TRBJ1-5	CASSLRGGANQPQHF	TGTGCCAGCAGCTTGCGGGGGGGGGCCAATCAGCCCCAGCATTTT
NA	TRBV5-1	NA	TRBJ1-6	CASSLAGTGASSPLHF	TGCGCCAGCAGCTTGGCCGGAACTGGGGCCTCTTCACCCCTCCACTTT
few	TRBV24-1	NA	TRBJ1-5	CATSSIGDDDQPQHF	TGTGCCACCAGTAGTATAGGGGATGATGATCAGCCCCAGCATTTT